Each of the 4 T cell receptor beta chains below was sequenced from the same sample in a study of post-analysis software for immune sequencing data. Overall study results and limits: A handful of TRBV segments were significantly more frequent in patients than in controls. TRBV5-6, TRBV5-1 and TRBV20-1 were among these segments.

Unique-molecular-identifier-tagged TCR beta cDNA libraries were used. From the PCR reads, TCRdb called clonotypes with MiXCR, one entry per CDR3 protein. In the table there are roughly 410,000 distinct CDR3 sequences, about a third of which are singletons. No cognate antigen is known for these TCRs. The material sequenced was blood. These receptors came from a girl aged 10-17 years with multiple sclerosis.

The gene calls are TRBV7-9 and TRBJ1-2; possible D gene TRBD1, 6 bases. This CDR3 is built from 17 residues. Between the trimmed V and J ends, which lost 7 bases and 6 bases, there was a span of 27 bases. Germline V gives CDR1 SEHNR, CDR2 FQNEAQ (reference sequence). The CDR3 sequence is CASNQMGRGVRKDGYTF. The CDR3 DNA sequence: TGTGCCAGCAACCAAATGGGCAGGGGCGTAAGGAAGGATGGCTACACCTTC. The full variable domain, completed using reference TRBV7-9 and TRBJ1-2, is DTGVSQNPRHKITKRGQNVTFRCDPISEHNRLYWYRQTLGQGPEFLTYFQNEAQLEKSRLLSDRFSAERPKGSFSTLEIQRTEQGDSAMYLCASNQMGRGVRKDGYTFGSGTRLTVV.

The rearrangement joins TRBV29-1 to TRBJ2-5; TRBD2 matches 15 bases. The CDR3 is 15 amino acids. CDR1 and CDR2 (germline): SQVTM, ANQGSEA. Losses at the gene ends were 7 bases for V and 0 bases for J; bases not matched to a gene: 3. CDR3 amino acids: CSAGTSGGYQETQYF. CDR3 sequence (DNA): TGCAGCGCCGGGACTAGCGGGGGGTACCAAGAGACCCAGTACTTC. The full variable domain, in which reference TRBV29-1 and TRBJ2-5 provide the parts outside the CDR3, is SAVISQKPSRDICQRGTSLTIQCQVDSQVTMMFWYRQQPGQSLTLIATANQGSEATYESGFVIDKFPISRPNLTFSTLTVSNMSPEDSSIYLCSAGTSGGYQETQYFGPGTRLLVL.

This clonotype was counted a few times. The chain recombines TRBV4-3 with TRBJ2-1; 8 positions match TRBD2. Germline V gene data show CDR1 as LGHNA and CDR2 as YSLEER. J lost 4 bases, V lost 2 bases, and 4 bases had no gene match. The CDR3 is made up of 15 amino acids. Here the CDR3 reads CASSQSGGEYNEQFF. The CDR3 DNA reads TGCGCCAGCAGCCAATCCGGGGGGGAATACAATGAGCAGTTCTTC.

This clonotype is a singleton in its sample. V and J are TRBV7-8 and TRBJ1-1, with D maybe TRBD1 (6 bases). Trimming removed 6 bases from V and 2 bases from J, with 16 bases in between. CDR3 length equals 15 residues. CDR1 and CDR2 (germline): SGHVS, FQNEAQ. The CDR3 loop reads CASRERWGGNTEAFF. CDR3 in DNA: TGTGCCAGCAGGGAACGATGGGGGGGCAACACTGAAGCTTTCTTT. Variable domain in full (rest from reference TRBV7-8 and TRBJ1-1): GAGVSQSPRYKVAKRGQDVALRCDPISGHVSLFWYQQALGQGPEFLTYFQNEAQLDKSGLPSDRFFAERPEGSVSTLKIQRTQQEDSAVYLCASRERWGGNTEAFFGQGTRLTVV.